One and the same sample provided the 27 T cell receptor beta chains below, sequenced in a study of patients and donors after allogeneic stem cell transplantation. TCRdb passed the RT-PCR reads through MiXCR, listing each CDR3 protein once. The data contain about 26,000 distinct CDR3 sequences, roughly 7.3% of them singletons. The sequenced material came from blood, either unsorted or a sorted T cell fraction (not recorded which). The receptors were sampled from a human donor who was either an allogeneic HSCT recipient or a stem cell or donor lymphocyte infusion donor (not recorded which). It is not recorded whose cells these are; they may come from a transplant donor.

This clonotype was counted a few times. The CDR3 spells CSARPAETAGNTIYF. The CDR3 coding sequence is TGCAGTGCTAGGCCCGCCGAGACCGCTGGAAACACCATATATTTT. This chain connects TRBV20-1 to TRBJ1-3, with D uncertain. V was clipped by 3 bases and J by 2 bases, with 14 bases between them. Looked up from germline, CDR1 is DFQATT and CDR2 is SNEGSKA (reference sequence). This CDR3 has 15 amino acids.

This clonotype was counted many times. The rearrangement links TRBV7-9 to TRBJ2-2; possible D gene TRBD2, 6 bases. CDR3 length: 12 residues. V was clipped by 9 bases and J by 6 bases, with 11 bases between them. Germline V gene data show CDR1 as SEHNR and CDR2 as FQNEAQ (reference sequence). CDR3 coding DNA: TGTGCCAGGGGGGGTCGATCCGGGGAGCTGTTTTTT. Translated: CARGGRSGELFF.

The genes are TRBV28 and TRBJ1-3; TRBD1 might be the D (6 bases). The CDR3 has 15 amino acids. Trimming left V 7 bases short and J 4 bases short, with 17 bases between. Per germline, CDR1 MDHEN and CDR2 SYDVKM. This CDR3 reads CASTQWGAGGNTIYF. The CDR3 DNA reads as TGTGCCAGCACCCAGTGGGGGGCGGGGGGAAACACCATATATTTT.

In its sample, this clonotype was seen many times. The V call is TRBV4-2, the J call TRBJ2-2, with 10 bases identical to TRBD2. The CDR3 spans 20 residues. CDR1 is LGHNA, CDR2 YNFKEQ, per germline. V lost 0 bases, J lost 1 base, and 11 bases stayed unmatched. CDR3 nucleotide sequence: TGTGCCAGCAGCCAAGACCGGGAGCCTAGCGGGAGAGGGAACACCGGGGAGCTGTTTTTT. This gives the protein CASSQDREPSGRGNTGELFF.

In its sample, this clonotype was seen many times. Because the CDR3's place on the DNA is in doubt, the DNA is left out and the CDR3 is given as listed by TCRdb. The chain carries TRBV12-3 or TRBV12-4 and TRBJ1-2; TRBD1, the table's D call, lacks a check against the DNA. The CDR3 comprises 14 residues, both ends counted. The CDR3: CASSFGNGATGYTF.

The CDR3 DNA reads TGTGCCAACAAAGCCTCCAGCTACGAGACCCAGTACTTC. The encoded protein is CANKASSYETQYF. This chain uses TRBV6-1 with TRBJ2-5, with D hard to call. The CDR3 has 13 residues. Per the germline V gene, CDR1 is MNHNS and CDR2 is SASEGT. V was clipped by 10 bases and J by 5 bases, with 17 bases between them.

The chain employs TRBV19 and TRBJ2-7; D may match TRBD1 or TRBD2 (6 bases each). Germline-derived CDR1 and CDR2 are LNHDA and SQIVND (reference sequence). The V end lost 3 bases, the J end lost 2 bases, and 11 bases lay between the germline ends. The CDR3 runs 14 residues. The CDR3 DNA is TGTGCCAGTAGTATCCAAGGGGGGCCCTACGAGCAGTACTTC. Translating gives CASSIQGGPYEQYF.

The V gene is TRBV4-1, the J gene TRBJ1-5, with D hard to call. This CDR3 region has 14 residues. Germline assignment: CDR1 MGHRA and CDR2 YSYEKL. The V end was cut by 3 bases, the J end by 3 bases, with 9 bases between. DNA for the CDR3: TGCGCCAGCAGCCACGACCCAGACAATCAGCCCCAGCATTTT. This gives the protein CASSHDPDNQPQHF.

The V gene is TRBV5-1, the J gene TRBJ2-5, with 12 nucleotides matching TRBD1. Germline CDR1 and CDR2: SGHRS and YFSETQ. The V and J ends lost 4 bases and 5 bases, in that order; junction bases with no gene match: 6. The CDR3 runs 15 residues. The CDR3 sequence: CASSGGQGARETQYF. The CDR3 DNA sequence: TGCGCCAGCAGCGGGGGACAGGGGGCGCGGGAGACCCAGTACTTC.

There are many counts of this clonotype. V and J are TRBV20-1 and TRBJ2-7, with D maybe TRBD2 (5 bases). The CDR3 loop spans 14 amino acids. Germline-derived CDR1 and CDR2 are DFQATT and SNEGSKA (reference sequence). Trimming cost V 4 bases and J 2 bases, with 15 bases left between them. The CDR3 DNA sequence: TGCAGTGCTACCCAGAATAGCGTAACCTACGAGCAGTACTTC. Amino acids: CSATQNSVTYEQYF.

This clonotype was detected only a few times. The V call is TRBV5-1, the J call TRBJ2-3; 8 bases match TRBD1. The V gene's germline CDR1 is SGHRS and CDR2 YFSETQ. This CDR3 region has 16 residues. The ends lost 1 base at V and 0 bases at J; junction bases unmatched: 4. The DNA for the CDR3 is TGCGCCAGCAGCTTGCAGGGGGCGATGAGCACAGATACGCAGTATTTT. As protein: CASSLQGAMSTDTQYF. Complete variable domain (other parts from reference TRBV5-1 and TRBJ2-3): KAGVTQTPRYLIKTRGQQVTLSCSPISGHRSVSWYQQTPGQGLQFLFEYFSETQRNKGNFPGRFSGRQFSNSRSEMNVSTLELGDSALYLCASSLQGAMSTDTQYFGPGTRLTVL.

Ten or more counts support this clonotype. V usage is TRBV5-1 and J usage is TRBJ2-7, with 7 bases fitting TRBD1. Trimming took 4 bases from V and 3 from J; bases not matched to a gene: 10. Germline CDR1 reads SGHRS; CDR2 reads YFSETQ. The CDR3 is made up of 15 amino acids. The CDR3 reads CASSPTGTDLYEQYF. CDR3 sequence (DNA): TGCGCCAGCAGCCCGACCGGGACAGACCTCTACGAGCAGTACTTC.

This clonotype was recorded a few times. CDR3 coding DNA: TGTGCCAGCAGTGAATTAGCGTGGGCCCAAGAGACCCAGTACTTC. Amino acid sequence: CASSELAWAQETQYF. The genes are TRBV6-1 and TRBJ2-5; D is perhaps TRBD2 (5 bases). In germline, CDR1 is MNHNS, CDR2 SASEGT. Trimming pared 2 bases from V and 1 base from J, leaving 11 bases between. The CDR3 spans 15 residues.

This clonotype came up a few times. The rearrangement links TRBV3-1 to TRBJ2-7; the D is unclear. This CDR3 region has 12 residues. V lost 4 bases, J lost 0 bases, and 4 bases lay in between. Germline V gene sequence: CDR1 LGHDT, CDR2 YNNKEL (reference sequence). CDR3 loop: CASSRYSYEQYF. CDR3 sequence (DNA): TGTGCCAGCAGCCGATACTCCTACGAGCAGTACTTC.

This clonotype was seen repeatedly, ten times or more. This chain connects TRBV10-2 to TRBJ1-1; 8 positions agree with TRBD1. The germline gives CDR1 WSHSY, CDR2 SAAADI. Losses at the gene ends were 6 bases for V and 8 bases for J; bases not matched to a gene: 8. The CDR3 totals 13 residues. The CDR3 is CASSRGQALEAFF. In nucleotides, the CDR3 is TGCGCCAGCAGCCGGGGACAGGCCCTCGAAGCTTTCTTT.

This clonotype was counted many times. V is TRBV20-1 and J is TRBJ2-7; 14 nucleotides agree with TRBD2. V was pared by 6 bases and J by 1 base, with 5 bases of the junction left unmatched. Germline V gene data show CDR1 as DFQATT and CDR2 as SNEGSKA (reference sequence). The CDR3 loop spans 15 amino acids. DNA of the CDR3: TGCAGTGCCCAAGGGACTAGCGGGAGATCCTACGAGCAGTACTTC. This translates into CSAQGTSGRSYEQYF.

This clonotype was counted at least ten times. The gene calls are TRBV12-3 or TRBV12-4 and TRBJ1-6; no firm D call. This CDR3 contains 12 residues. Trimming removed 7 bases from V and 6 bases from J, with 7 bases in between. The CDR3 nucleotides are TGTGCCAGCATGGAGAGTAATTCACCCCTCCACTTT. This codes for CASMESNSPLHF.

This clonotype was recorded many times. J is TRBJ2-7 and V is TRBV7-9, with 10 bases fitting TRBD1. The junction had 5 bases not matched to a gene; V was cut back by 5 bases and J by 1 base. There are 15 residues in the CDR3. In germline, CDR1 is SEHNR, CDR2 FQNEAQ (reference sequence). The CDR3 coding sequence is TGTGCCAGCAGCGGGACAGGGGAACTGTCCTACGAGCAGTACTTC. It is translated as CASSGTGELSYEQYF.

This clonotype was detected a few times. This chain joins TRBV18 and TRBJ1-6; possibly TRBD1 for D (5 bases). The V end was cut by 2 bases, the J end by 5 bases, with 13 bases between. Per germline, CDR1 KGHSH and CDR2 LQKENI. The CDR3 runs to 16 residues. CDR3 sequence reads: CASSPIRGQDNSPLHF. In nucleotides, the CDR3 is TGTGCCAGCTCACCAATAAGGGGCCAGGATAATTCACCCCTCCACTTT. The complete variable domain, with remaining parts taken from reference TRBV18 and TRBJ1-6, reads NAGVMQNPRHLVRRRGQEARLRCSPMKGHSHVYWYRQLPEEGLKFMVYLQKENIIDESGMPKERFSAEFPKEGPSILRIQQVVRGDSAAYFCASSPIRGQDNSPLHFGNGTRLTVT.

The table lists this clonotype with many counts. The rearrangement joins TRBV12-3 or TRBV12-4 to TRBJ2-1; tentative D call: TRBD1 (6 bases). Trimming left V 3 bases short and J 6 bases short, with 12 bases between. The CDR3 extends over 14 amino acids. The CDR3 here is CASSLSGQSNEQFF. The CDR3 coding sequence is TGTGCCAGCAGTTTGAGTGGACAGTCCAATGAGCAGTTCTTC.

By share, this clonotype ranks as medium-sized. CDR3 loop: CASSLEGNYEQYF. Written as DNA, the CDR3 is TGCGCCAGCAGCTTGGAAGGAAACTACGAGCAGTACTTC. The chain has TRBV5-1 and TRBJ2-7; no firm D call. The V gene lost 0 bases and the J gene lost 3 bases, with 7 bases spanning the gap. The CDR3 extends over 13 amino acids. Germline assignment: CDR1 SGHRS and CDR2 YFSETQ. Drawing the rest from reference TRBV5-1 and TRBJ2-7, the complete variable domain is KAGVTQTPRYLIKTRGQQVTLSCSPISGHRSVSWYQQTPGQGLQFLFEYFSETQRNKGNFPGRFSGRQFSNSRSEMNVSTLELGDSALYLCASSLEGNYEQYFGPGTRLTVT.

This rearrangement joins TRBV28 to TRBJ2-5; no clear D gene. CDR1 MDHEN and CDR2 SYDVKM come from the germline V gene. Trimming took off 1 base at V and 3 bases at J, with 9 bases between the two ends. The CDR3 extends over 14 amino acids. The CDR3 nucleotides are TGTGCCAGCAGTTTATTGGGCGGTAAAGAGACCCAGTACTTC. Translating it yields CASSLLGGKETQYF.

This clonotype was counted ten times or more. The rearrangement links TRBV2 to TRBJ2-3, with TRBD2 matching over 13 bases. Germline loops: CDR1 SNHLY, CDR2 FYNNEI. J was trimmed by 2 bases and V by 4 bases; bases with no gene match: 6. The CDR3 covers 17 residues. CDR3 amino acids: CASSVTSGGTFTDTQYF. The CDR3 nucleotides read TGTGCCAGCAGTGTGACTAGCGGGGGGACCTTCACAGATACGCAGTATTTT.

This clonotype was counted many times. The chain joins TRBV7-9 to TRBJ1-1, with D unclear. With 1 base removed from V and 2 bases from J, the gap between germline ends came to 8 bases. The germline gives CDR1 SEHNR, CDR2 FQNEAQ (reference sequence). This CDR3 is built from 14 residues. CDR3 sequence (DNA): TGTGCCAGCAGCTTAGGTCCGATTAACACTGAAGCTTTCTTT. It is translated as CASSLGPINTEAFF. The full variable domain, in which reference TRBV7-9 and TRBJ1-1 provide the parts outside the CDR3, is DTGVSQNPRHKITKRGQNVTFRCDPISEHNRLYWYRQTLGQGPEFLTYFQNEAQLEKSRLLSDRFSAERPKGSFSTLEIQRTEQGDSAMYLCASSLGPINTEAFFGQGTRLTVV.

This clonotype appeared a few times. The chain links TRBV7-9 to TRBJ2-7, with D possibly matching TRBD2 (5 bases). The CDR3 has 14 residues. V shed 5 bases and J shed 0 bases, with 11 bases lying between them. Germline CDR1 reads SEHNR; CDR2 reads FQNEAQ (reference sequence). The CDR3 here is CASSPSGYSYEQYF. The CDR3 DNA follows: TGTGCCAGCAGCCCCTCGGGATACTCCTACGAGCAGTACTTC.

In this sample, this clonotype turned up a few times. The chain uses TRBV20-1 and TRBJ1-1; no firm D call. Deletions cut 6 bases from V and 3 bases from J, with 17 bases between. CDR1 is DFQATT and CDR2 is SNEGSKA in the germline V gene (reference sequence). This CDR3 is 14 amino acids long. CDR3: CSATFGGFDTEAFF. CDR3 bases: TGCAGTGCCACCTTTGGAGGGTTTGACACTGAAGCTTTCTTT.

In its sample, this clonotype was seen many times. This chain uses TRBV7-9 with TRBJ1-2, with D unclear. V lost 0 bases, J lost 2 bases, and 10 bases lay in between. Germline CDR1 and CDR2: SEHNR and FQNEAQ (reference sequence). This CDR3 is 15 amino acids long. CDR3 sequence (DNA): TGTGCCAGCAGCTTAGCGGCCTCCCTCAACTATGGCTACACCTTC. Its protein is CASSLAASLNYGYTF.